This is a list of T cell receptor beta chains from one sample in a study of blood T cell repertoires in COVID-19. The assay was immunoSEQ multiplex PCR, and TCRdb's table has in-frame clones only and misses some. Of 55,000 to 60,000 clones listed, about three quarters are singletons. Material for sequencing was peripheral blood. Source of these receptors: a man aged 50-59 years with active or convalescent COVID-19. The CDR3 runs from the conserved cysteine through the conserved F or W. A D gene is named only where the DNA matches it firmly. The size entry is marked missing in some rows and otherwise reads once, few, many or a size class.

V	size	J	D	DNA	CDR3
TRBV27	NA	TRBJ2-7	NA	TGTGCCAGCGCTCGGGGACACGAAAGCTCCTACGAGCAGTACTTC	CASARGHESSYEQYF
TRBV7-6	NA	TRBJ2-3	NA	TGTGCCAGCAGCATACTCACCGCAGATACGCAGTATTTT	CASSILTADTQYF
TRBV10-3	NA	TRBJ2-7	NA	TGTGCCACCACGCCGGGGTGCTGGTACTTC	CATTPGCWYF
TRBV6-2/TRBV6-3	once	TRBJ2-2	NA	TGTGCCAGCAGCAACTTTCGGAGCGGGGAGCTGTTTTTT	CASSNFRSGELFF
TRBV29-1	few	TRBJ2-1	NA	TGCAGCGCCGCGCGGGAAACGAACAATGAGCAGTTCTTC	CSAARETNNEQFF
TRBV30	NA	TRBJ2-1	TRBD2	TGTGCCTATGGGGTAGCGGGATTCTACAATGAGCAGTTCTTC	CAYGVAGFYNEQFF
TRBV5-1	few	TRBJ2-5	NA	TGCGCCAGCAGCCCTGAGGGCGGGACTGGTGAGACCCAGTACTTC	CASSPEGGTGETQYF
TRBV2	once	TRBJ2-5	TRBD2	TGTGCCAGCAGAGGGCTAGCGGGACCCGGCGAGACCCAGTACTTC	CASRGLAGPGETQYF
TRBV7-7	NA	TRBJ2-3	NA	TGTGCTAGCAGCTCTCCACTAGCCCGCCCAGATACGCAGTATTTT	CASSSPLARPDTQYF
TRBV11-2	few	TRBJ2-6	TRBD1	TGTGCCAGCAGCTTAGATAGGGGGCCTGGGGCCAACGTCCTGACTTTC	CASSLDRGPGANVLTF
TRBV3-1/TRBV3-2	NA	TRBJ1-1	NA	TGTGCCAGCAGCCAAGACAGGGCGCTGAACACTGAAGCTTTCTTT	CASSQDRALNTEAFF
TRBV13	NA	TRBJ2-1	TRBD2	TGTGCCAGCAGCTCACTAGCGGGAGGGCCGCACAATGAGCAGTTCTTC	CASSSLAGGPHNEQFF
TRBV11-2	NA	TRBJ2-1	NA	TGTGCCAGCAGCTTAGTTAGTGGCGGCGGTGAGCAGTTCTTC	CASSLVSGGGEQFF
TRBV7-2	NA	TRBJ1-5	NA	TGTGCCAGCAGCTTAGCGTCCGGGGAGCATCAGCCCCAGCATTTT	CASSLASGEHQPQHF
TRBV2	NA	TRBJ1-6	TRBD1	TGTGCCAGCAGGGCGACAGGGGGGAATTCACCCCTCCACTTT	CASRATGGNSPLHF
TRBV25-1	NA	TRBJ2-1	TRBD2	TGTGCCAGCAGTGAACCGCTAGCGGGATACAATGAGCAGTTCTTC	CASSEPLAGYNEQFF
TRBV10-3	once	TRBJ1-2	NA	TGTGCCATCAGTGAGAACAGAGAAAGCCATGGCTACACCTTC	CAISENRESHGYTF
TRBV5-5	NA	TRBJ2-3	NA	TGTGCCAGCAGCTCCAGAGGGAGAGCAGATACGCAGTATTTT	CASSSRGRADTQYF
TRBV5-4	once	TRBJ1-1	NA	TGTGCCAGCAGCTTGGAAAGGGGGAGGGACACTGAAGCTTTCTTT	CASSLERGRDTEAFF
TRBV18	NA	TRBJ1-4	NA	TGTGCCAGCTCACCACCGTCGTTAGGGGTGGAAAAACTGTTTTTT	CASSPPSLGVEKLFF
TRBV4-1	NA	TRBJ1-2	TRBD1	TGCGCCAGCAGCCAAGGGATACAGGGGGCGGTTGGCTACACCTTC	CASSQGIQGAVGYTF
TRBV6-5	NA	TRBJ2-7	NA	TGTGCCAGCAGTCCTCGTAGGGAGGCCGAGCAGTACTTC	CASSPRREAEQYF
TRBV7-2	NA	TRBJ2-7	TRBD1	TGTGCCAGCAGTGAAGACAGGGGGCAATCCTACGAGCAGTACTTC	CASSEDRGQSYEQYF
TRBV3-1/TRBV3-2	NA	TRBJ2-7	TRBD2	TGTGCCAGCAGCCTAACTAGCGGGAGAACGAACGAGCAGTACTTC	CASSLTSGRTNEQYF
TRBV4-2	NA	TRBJ1-1	NA	TGTGCCAGCAGCCAAGATCGAGGGGCGGGGGCTTTCTTT	CASSQDRGAGAFF
TRBV12-3/TRBV12-4	NA	TRBJ2-7	TRBD2	TGTGCCAGCAGTTTAGGGCGGGAGGGTGAGTACTTC	CASSLGREGEYF
TRBV15	once	TRBJ2-5	TRBD2	TGTGCCACCAGCAGAGTTATTAGCGGGAGTGGGCAAGAGACCCAGTACTTC	CATSRVISGSGQETQYF
TRBV19	NA	TRBJ1-1	TRBD1	TGTGCCAGTAGTATCACAGGGGTTAACACTGAAGCTTTCTTT	CASSITGVNTEAFF
TRBV14	NA	TRBJ1-6	TRBD1	TGTGCCAGCAGCCCACGGACAGGGGCGAATTCACCCCTCCACTTT	CASSPRTGANSPLHF
TRBV7-9	NA	TRBJ1-1	TRBD1	TGTGCCAGCGGCGACAGGGGGCTCAACACTGAAGCTTTCTTT	CASGDRGLNTEAFF
TRBV20-1	few	TRBJ2-7	NA	TGCAGTGCTAGTGGGAGCTACGAGCAGTACTTC	CSASGSYEQYF
TRBV10-3	NA	TRBJ1-2	NA	TGTGCCATCAGTGAGTCCCCGCAGGGCGGTAATAATGGCTACACCTTC	CAISESPQGGNNGYTF
TRBV6-2/TRBV6-3	NA	TRBJ1-2	NA	TGTGCCAGCAGTTACTCGAGTCCTCTGGGCTACACCTTC	CASSYSSPLGYTF
TRBV5-1	NA	TRBJ2-7	NA	TGCGCCAGCAGCTTGGGGACAGCCCCTTACGAGCAGTACTTC	CASSLGTAPYEQYF
TRBV7-3	NA	TRBJ2-3	NA	TGTGCCAGCAGCCCACAACCCCCAGATACGCAGTATTTT	CASSPQPPDTQYF
TRBV5-6	NA	TRBJ2-7	TRBD2	TGTGCCAGCAGTCGGGACTACCTCTACGAGCAGTACTTC	CASSRDYLYEQYF
TRBV21-1	NA	TRBJ1-5	NA	TGTGCCAGCAGCAAAGTAAGCGCTACGGGGAGCAATCAGCCCCAGCATTTT	CASSKVSATGSNQPQHF
TRBV11-2	NA	TRBJ2-1	TRBD2	TGTGCCAGCAGCTTACTCCAGGCGGGGGGAGGGTACAATGAGCAGTTCTTC	CASSLLQAGGGYNEQFF
TRBV9	NA	TRBJ2-3	TRBD2	TGTGCCAGCAGGTCTTTGACTAGCTCCTTAGATACGCAGTATTTT	CASRSLTSSLDTQYF
TRBV30	NA	TRBJ1-2	NA	TGTGCCTGGAGTCCCGCCAGGCGTCACGATAGAGGCTACACCTTC	CAWSPARRHDRGYTF
TRBV19	NA	TRBJ1-1	NA	TGTGCCAGTACTACAGGGATGGGGAACACTGAAGCTTTCTTT	CASTTGMGNTEAFF
TRBV6-5	NA	TRBJ1-2	NA	TGTGCCAGCAGTTTATCCGGGTCGCATGGCTACACCTTC	CASSLSGSHGYTF
TRBV6-5	NA	TRBJ1-4	NA	TGTGCCAGCAGAAGGGAAGGGAGTGAAAAACTGTTTTTT	CASRREGSEKLFF
TRBV2	NA	TRBJ1-5	TRBD1	TGTGCCAGCACCGGACAGGGCTATTACAATCAGCCCCAGCATTTT	CASTGQGYYNQPQHF
TRBV15	few	TRBJ2-1	NA	TGTGCCACCAGCAGAGATAGAAGAAATGAGCAGTTCTTC	CATSRDRRNEQFF
TRBV7-9	NA	TRBJ2-1	TRBD1	TGTGCCAGCAGCCGCGGACAGGGTGATGTGAATGAGCAGTTCTTC	CASSRGQGDVNEQFF